A single sample is the source of the 9 T cell receptor beta chains below, sequenced in a study of blood T cell repertoires in COVID-19. The method was immunoSEQ multiplex PCR; TCRdb's version includes in-frame clones alone and lacks a portion of them. This table holds 150,000 to 250,000 clones, around four fifths found once. Sample: PBMCs or T cells enriched from blood (not recorded which). The receptors derive from a man between 35 and 55 years old who had recovered from COVID-19.

The chain recombines TRBV28 with TRBJ1-4; 7 positions agree with TRBD1. The CDR3 is made up of 15 amino acids. CDR1 is MDHEN, CDR2 SYDVKM, per germline. Germline trimming cut 7 bases from V and 6 bases from J; bases unmatched to any gene: 11. The CDR3 DNA reads as TGTGCCAGCACCGAGGGGGCAGGGGGGTATGAAAAACTGTTTTTT. Translation: CASTEGAGGYEKLFF.

The V gene is TRBV28, the J gene TRBJ2-1, with D possibly TRBD2 on 5 matching bases. The CDR3 sequence is 16 residues long. Germline loops: CDR1 MDHEN, CDR2 SYDVKM. V gave up 9 bases and J gave up 1 base, with 19 bases separating them. The DNA for the CDR3 is TGTGCCAGTCGCGGGTCGGGGAACCGATCCTACAATGAGCAGTTCTTC. Encoded protein: CASRGSGNRSYNEQFF.

The chain joins TRBV5-1 to TRBJ2-3; D possibly corresponds to TRBD2 (6 bases). Germline V lookup: CDR1 SGHRS, CDR2 YFSETQ. V was cut by 5 bases and J by 0 bases, with 13 bases left in between. This CDR3 contains 15 residues. The CDR3, as DNA: TGCGCCAGCAGGGACGGGGGATTTAGCACAGATACGCAGTATTTT. Residues: CASRDGGFSTDTQYF. Complete variable domain (other parts from reference TRBV5-1 and TRBJ2-3): KAGVTQTPRYLIKTRGQQVTLSCSPISGHRSVSWYQQTPGQGLQFLFEYFSETQRNKGNFPGRFSGRQFSNSRSEMNVSTLELGDSALYLCASRDGGFSTDTQYFGPGTRLTVL.

This clone was observed a single time. The chain recombines TRBV6-6 with TRBJ2-1, with 8 bases matching TRBD2. This CDR3 comprises 15 residues. V was pared by 2 bases and J by 3 bases, with 3 bases of the junction left unmatched. Germline V CDR1 and CDR2: MNHNY, SVGAGI (reference sequence). The CDR3 is CASSYRREVYNEQFF. CDR3 nucleotides: TGTGCCAGCAGTTACCGGCGGGAGGTCTACAATGAGCAGTTCTTC.

This rearrangement joins TRBV6-5 to TRBJ1-5; D unresolved. The V and J ends lost 2 bases and 0 bases respectively, with 11 bases between them. Per the germline V gene, CDR1 is MNHEY and CDR2 is SVGAGI. The CDR3 consists of 16 residues. CDR3 bases: TGTGCCAGCAGTTACGTCACTACCTATAGCAATCAGCCCCAGCATTTT. Its protein is CASSYVTTYSNQPQHF.

This clone occurred a few times. The rearrangement joins TRBV4-2 to TRBJ2-5; 11 bases map to TRBD2. This CDR3 region has 17 residues. Per the germline V gene, CDR1 is LGHNA and CDR2 is YNFKEQ. With V trimmed by 0 bases and J by 5 bases, 8 bases remained unmatched. As DNA, the CDR3 is TGTGCCAGCAGCCAAGATGGAAAACTAGCGGGAGTTGAGACCCAGTACTTC. Protein sequence: CASSQDGKLAGVETQYF.

J is TRBJ1-5 and V is TRBV9; a possible D gene is TRBD1 (6 bases). CDR1 and CDR2 (germline): SGDLS, YYNGEE. The CDR3 runs 15 residues. The V end was cut by 2 bases, the J end by 5 bases, with 14 bases between. The CDR3 spells CASSVGGGVDQPQHF. DNA of the CDR3: TGTGCCAGCAGCGTCGGAGGGGGGGTAGATCAGCCCCAGCATTTT.

The rearrangement uses TRBV5-4 and TRBJ2-7, with D possibly being TRBD2 (6 bases). The germline CDR1 and CDR2 sequences are SGHNT and YYREEE (reference sequence). The germline V and J ends were trimmed by 3 bases and 3 bases, with 16 bases remaining between them. CDR3 length: 15 amino acids. This CDR3 reads CASSWGVDSHYEQYF. The CDR3 coding sequence is TGTGCCAGCAGCTGGGGGGTTGACAGTCACTACGAGCAGTACTTC. Variable domain in full (rest from reference TRBV5-4 and TRBJ2-7): ETGVTQSPTHLIKTRGQQVTLRCSSQSGHNTVSWYQQALGQGPQFIFQYYREEENGRGNFPPRFSGLQFPNYSSELNVNALELDDSALYLCASSWGVDSHYEQYFGPGTRLTVT.

J is TRBJ1-1 and V is TRBV6-1; D might be TRBD1 (5 bases). This CDR3 is built from 15 residues. Between the trimmed V and J ends, which lost 3 bases and 5 bases, there was a span of 16 bases. CDR1 is MNHNS and CDR2 is SASEGT in the germline V gene. The CDR3 nucleotides are TGTGCCAGCAGTGAGATTGGGGCGGGATGGACTGAAGCTTTCTTT. Protein product: CASSEIGAGWTEAFF.